This TCR beta chain emerged from a study of blood T cell repertoires in COVID-19 (dated by TCRdb to 2019 to 2021). About the study as a whole: Samples from collaborators originated in the United States, Italy and Spain and spanned both the acute and convalescent phases of COVID-19. The prospective study material was composed of cDNA or gDNA derived from T cells, B-cell-depleted T cells, or PBMCs. Subjects who had been exposed to COVID-19, were actively infected with it, or had recovered from it provided the deeply sampled blood TCRbeta repertoires that made up the dataset. The repertoires were released in a freely available public database intended as a resource for research on the immune response to SARS-CoV-2. Samples were obtained from the ongoing ImmuneRACE study (first 160 participants) and from about 1,300 subjects provided by 6 global collaborators. A de-identified subject ID, COVID-19 status, age in years and sex were almost always included in the sample metadata. Where HLA class I and class II types were available, the types were taken from metadata supplied by the sample provider, not from assay-based typing. What the authors observed across the whole study: The amount of clinical and demographic metadata varied by source and participant and was provided uncurated.

CDR1 SNHLY and CDR2 FYNNEI are derived from the germline V gene. There are 17 amino acids in the CDR3, from cysteine to phenylalanine inclusive. Kept here is only the CDR3 DNA, which spans 51 bases and is read in frame from base 1. Clipping removes 7 bases from V and 7 bases from J, with 21 as the unmatched junction base count. This clone was seen a single time. Its antigen is currently not known. No qualities accompany the bases; no much larger clone lies one base away. TCRbeta CDR3 regions were amplified from genomic DNA using the immunoSEQ Assay, a bias-controlled multiplex PCR. Per the source publication's procedure: The number of nucleated cells in each sample was estimated from the amplification of reference gene primers within the assay. To quantify the absolute abundance of each unique TCRbeta CDR3 rearrangement, sequence reads were collapsed and filtered. For each sample, productive Simpson clonality was calculated by taking the square root of Simpson's diversity index across productive rearrangements. Imported from immuneACCESS, the table was reduced by TCRdb to in-frame sequences with V and J called. These copies leave out some clones; in studies compared against another copy, an unresolved V gene accounts for under half, and the cause of the remainder is not known. V, J and clone size were drawn from that table, and D and trimming were deduced from the DNA. This sample has approximately 45,000 clones in its table, and about nine tenths of those were observed once. In total, the top ten clones hold approximately 5% of the sample.

Collaborating institutions collected whole blood in K2EDTA tubes following their own protocols. For TCRbeta analysis, collaborator samples were shipped as frozen whole blood, as isolated PBMCs, or as DNA extracted from either sample type. Sequencing was performed on peripheral blood. The sequence links TRBV2 to TRBJ1-2, with 7 bases aligning to TRBD1. The TCR sequence derives from a human donor in a cohort sampled during active COVID-19. The CDR3 corresponds to CASMSQGEHIRQVGYTF. In nucleotides, the sequence is TGTGCCAGCATGAGTCAGGGGGAACACATCAGGCAAGTTGGCTACACCTTC.